This record looks at one TCR beta chain sequence and its context. This clone was counted a single time. Its antigen is currently not known. Base quality data are lacking; no much larger clone is found one base away. V and J are trimmed by 6 bases and 5 bases, and the gene matches miss 5 bases of the junction. The germline V gene encodes CDR1 MRHNA and CDR2 SNTAGT. The CDR3 runs 13 residues from the cysteine to the phenylalanine. Just the 39-base CDR3 DNA is kept, in frame starting at base 1. Using the deep immunoSEQ assay, multiplex PCR amplified TCR CDR3 regions from genomic DNA. For each cell subset, the extracted genomic DNA was distributed evenly across all wells of several immunoSEQ 96-well plates, and each plate served as one replicate. For sorted subsets, around 200 ng genomic DNA, equal to some 30,000 T cell genomes, was loaded into each replicate PCR. The purified libraries were quantified using a Qubit 3.0 fluorometer, sized with a Bioanalyzer 2100, and then quantified again using the KAPA Library Quantification kit. Each immunoSEQ 96-well plate was sequenced on its own single-read 150-cycle Illumina NextSeq 550 flow cell. The source study handled its data this way. Because the immunoSEQ output included only junctional sequences and no quality scores, the filtering could not be the same as the filtering used for full-length reads. Sequences were annotated with PyIR, a Python wrapper for IgBLAST v1.9, using IMGT germline references to assign V/J genes and CDR3. Reads were filtered out if the reads had weak V/J assignments (E-value above 1e-6), no CDR3, stop codons, out-of-frame junctions, or ambiguous translated residues. A V3J clonotype was defined by an identical inferred V gene, J gene, and CDR3 amino acid sequence. To compute the percentage overlap between repertoires, the number of shared unique clonotypes was divided by the size of the smaller repertoire. Richness of each repertoire was evaluated using RTK rarefaction, the Chao1 estimator, and Recon v2.1 estimates of unobserved clonotypes. Generation probabilities were computed with OLGA for all TCRbeta clonotypes obtained by the gDNA method from a few donors. Sourced from immuneACCESS, this table was stored by TCRdb with only in-frame sequences that have V and J called. A share of the clones is absent; for the studies checked, an unresolved V gene accounts for under half, and the remainder has no known explanation. V, J and clone size are those of that table, while D and trimming were read from the DNA. This sample comprises more than 2 million clones, over 85% of them detected only once. 1.5% to 2% of the sample comes from the top ten.

This sample is part of a study of shared clonotypes between healthy human individuals (dated by TCRdb to about 2020). A note on the overall study: Three men and two women, aged 18 to 49 years, made up the cohort. For each donor, three plates each were used for CD4 naive and CD4 memory, two plates were used for CD8 naive, and one plate was used for CD8 memory. Blood TCR repertoires of a handful of healthy adults were deeply sequenced to estimate repertoire size and the extent of clonotype sharing between individuals. Different laboratories and diverse techniques were used to prepare libraries and sequence TCR repertoires, to increase sequencing depth and limit assay-specific biases. Between about 0.8 and 9 billion PBMCs per donor were obtained by leukapheresis. On the study overall, not on this receptor specifically: Higher generation probabilities were observed for clonotypes shared by all four sorted-subset donors than for non-shared clonotypes. When several donors were compared, the shared fraction of clonotypes was about 5% for naive CD4, approximately 3.5% for naive CD8, 2.3% for memory CD4, and 0.4% for memory CD8. Sampling was limited to blood, and TCR repertoires in tissue likely differ from TCR repertoires in blood. Pairwise subsampling led to the expectation that sequencing depth would affect the degree of clonotype sharing among donors. Because the study included a small number of donors, the genetic and exposure-history diversity represented was limited. Even with the large sequencing depth, rarefaction of the sorted-subset datasets indicated that sequencing was incomplete. Estimated clonotype richness was generally larger for naive than for memory subsets.

CD8 naive samples consisted of CD45RO-negative cells that were positively selected for CCR7, yielding a CD45RA+CCR7+ population without TemRA cells. The donors were healthy, HIV-negative adults who had no recently reported acute infections or vaccinations. All donors were Caucasian adults living in Nashville, Tennessee, USA. Blood was collected by leukapheresis, and PBMCs were isolated by Ficoll-Histopaque density gradient centrifugation and then cryopreserved in liquid nitrogen vapor phase. Analytical flow cytometry was used to check the purity and quantity of each magnetically sorted T cell population. From each sorted fraction, genomic DNA was isolated and quantified by UV absorbance on a Nanodrop 2000c.

The source of this sequence is a man younger than 35 in good health. Some clones in this sample may be carry-over from other donors' samples. Sequencing input: naive CD8+ T cells from PBMCs. The cell subset or site label here, explained by the study, means: CD45RA+CCR7+. The rearrangement joined TRBV6-4 to TRBJ1-1, with 8 middle bases fitting TRBD1. The CDR3 sequence is CASRQGVGTEAFF. The DNA sequence reads TGTGCCAGCAGACAGGGGGTAGGTACTGAAGCTTTCTTT.